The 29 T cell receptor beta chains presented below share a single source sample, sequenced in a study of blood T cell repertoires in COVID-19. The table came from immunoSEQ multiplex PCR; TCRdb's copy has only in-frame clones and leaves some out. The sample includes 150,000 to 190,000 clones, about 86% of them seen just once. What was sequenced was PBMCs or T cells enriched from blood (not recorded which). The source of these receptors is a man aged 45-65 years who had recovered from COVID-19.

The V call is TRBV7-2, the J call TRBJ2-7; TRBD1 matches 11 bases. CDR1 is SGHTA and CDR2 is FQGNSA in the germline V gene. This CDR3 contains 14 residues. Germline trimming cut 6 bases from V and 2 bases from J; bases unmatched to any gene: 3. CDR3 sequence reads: CASRPDRGPYEQYF. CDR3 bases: TGTGCCAGCAGACCGGACAGGGGGCCCTACGAGCAGTACTTC.

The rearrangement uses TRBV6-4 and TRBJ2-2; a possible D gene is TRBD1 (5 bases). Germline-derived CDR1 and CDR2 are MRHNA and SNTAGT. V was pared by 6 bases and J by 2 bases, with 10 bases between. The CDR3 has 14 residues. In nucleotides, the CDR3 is TGTGCCAGCAGGAGACAGTCTAACACCGGGGAGCTGTTTTTT. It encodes CASRRQSNTGELFF.

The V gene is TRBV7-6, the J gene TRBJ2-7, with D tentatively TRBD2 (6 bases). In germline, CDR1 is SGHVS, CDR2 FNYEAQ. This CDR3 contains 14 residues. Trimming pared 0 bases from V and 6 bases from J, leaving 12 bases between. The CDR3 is CASSLAGEASEQYF. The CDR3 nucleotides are TGTGCCAGCAGCTTAGCGGGGGAGGCTTCCGAGCAGTACTTC.

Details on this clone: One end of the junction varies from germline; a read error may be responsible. The CDR3 sequence is CASTLDRPTANYGYTF. The CDR3 nucleotides are TGCGCCAGCACCTTGGACAGGCCTACAGCTAACTATGGCTACACCTTC. This chain links TRBV5-1 with TRBJ1-2, with 7 positions matching TRBD1. This CDR3 has 16 amino acids. Germline V lookup: CDR1 SGHRS, CDR2 YFSETQ.

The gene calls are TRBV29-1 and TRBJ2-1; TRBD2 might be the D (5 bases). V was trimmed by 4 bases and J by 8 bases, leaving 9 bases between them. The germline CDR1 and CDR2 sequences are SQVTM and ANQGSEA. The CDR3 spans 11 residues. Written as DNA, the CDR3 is TGCAGCGTTGCCCATAGCGATGAGCAGTTCTTC. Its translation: CSVAHSDEQFF.

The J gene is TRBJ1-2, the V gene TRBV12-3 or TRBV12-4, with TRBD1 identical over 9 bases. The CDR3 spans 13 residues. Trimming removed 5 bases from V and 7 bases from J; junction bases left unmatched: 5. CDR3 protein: CASSRTGVFGYTF. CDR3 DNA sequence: TGTGCCAGCAGTCGGACAGGGGTATTTGGCTACACCTTC.

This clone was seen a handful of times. CDR3: CASSMGRGKNTEAFF. DNA of the CDR3: TGTGCCAGTAGTATGGGCAGGGGGAAGAACACTGAAGCTTTCTTT. The chain has TRBV19 and TRBJ1-1, with 7 nucleotides matching TRBD1. Germline CDR1 and CDR2: LNHDA and SQIVND (reference sequence). The CDR3 is made up of 15 amino acids. V lost 3 bases to trimming and J lost 1 base; unmatched junction nucleotides: 5.

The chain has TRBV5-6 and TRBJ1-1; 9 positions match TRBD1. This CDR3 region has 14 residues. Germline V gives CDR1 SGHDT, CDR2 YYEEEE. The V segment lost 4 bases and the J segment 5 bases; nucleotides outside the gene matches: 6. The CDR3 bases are TGTGCCAGCAGCGTACAGGGGGCGCATACTGAAGCTTTCTTT. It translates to CASSVQGAHTEAFF.

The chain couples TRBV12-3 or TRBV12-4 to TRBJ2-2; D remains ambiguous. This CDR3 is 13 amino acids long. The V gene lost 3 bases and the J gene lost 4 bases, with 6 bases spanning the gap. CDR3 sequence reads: CASSFEVTGELFF. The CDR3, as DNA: TGTGCCAGCAGTTTTGAGGTCACCGGGGAGCTGTTTTTT.

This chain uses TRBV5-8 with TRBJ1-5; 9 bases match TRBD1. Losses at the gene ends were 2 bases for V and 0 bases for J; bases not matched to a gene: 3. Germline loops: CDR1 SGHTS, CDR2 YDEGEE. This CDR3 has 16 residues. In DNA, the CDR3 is TGTGCCAGCAGCTTCTACAGGGGGCTTAGCAATCAGCCCCAGCATTTT. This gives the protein CASSFYRGLSNQPQHF.

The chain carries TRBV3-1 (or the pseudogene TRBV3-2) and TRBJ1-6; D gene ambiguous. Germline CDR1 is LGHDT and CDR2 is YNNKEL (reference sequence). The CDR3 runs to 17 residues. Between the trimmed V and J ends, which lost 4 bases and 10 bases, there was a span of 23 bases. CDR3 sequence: CASSPQMTIITSSPLHF. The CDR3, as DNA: TGTGCCAGCAGCCCCCAGATGACAATAATTACGAGCTCACCCCTCCACTTT.

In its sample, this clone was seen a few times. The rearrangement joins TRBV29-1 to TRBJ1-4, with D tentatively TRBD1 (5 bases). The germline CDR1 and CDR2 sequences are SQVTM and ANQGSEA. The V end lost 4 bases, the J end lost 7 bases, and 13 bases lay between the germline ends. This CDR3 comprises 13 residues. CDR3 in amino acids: CSVVSLGGEKLFF. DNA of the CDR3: TGCAGCGTTGTGTCACTGGGGGGTGAAAAACTGTTTTTT. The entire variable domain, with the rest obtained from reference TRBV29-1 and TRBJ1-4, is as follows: SAVISQKPSRDICQRGTSLTIQCQVDSQVTMMFWYRQQPGQSLTLIATANQGSEATYESGFVIDKFPISRPNLTFSTLTVSNMSPEDSSIYLCSVVSLGGEKLFFGSGTQLSVL.

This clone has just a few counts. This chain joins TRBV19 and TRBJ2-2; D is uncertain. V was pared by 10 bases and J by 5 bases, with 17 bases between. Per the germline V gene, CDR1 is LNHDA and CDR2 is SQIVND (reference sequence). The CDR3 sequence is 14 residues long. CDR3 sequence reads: CATPALGLTGELFF. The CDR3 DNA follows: TGTGCCACCCCTGCGCTTGGGCTAACCGGGGAGCTGTTTTTT.

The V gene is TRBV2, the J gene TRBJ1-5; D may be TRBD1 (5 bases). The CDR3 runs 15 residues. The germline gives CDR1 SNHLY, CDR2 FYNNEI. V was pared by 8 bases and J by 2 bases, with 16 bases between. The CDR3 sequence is CASRRVEGRNQPQHF. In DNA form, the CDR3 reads TGTGCCAGCCGCAGGGTGGAGGGGCGCAATCAGCCCCAGCATTTT.

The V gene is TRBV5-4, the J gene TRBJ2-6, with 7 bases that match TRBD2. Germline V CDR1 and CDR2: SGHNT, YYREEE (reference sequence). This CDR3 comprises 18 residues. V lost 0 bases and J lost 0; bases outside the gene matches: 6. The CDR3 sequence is CASSLASGTPSGANVLTF. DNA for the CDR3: TGTGCCAGCAGCTTGGCCAGCGGGACTCCCTCTGGGGCCAACGTCCTGACTTTC.

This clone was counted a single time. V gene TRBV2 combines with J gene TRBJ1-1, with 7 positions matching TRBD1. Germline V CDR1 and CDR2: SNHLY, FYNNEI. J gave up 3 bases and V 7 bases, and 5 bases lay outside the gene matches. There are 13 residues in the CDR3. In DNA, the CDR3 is TGTGCCAGCAATGACAGGGTTGACACTGAAGCTTTCTTT. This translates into CASNDRVDTEAFF.

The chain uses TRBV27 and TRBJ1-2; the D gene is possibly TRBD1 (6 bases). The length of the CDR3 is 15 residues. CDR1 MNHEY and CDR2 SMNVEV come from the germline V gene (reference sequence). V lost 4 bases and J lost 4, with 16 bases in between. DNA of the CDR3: TGTGCCAGCAGTTCTCACCCCGGACAGAGCTATGGCTACACCTTC. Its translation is CASSSHPGQSYGYTF.

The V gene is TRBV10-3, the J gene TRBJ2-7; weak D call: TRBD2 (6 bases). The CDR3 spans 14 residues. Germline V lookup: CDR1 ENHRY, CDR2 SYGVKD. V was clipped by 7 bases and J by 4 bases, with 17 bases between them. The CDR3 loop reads CAIMASDRFYEQYF. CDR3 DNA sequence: TGTGCCATCATGGCTAGCGACCGGTTTTACGAGCAGTACTTC.

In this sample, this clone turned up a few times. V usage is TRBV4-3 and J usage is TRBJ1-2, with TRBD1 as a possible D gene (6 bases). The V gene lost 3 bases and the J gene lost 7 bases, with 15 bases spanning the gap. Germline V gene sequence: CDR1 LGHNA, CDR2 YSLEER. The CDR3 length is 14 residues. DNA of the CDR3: TGCGCCAGCAGCCAGGGGGCCCGGGGTGGTGGCTACACCTTC. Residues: CASSQGARGGGYTF.

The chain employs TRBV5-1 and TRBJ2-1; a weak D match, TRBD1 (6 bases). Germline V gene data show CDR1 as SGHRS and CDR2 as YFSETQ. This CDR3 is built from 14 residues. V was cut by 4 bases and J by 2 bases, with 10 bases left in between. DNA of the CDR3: TGCGCCAGCAGCGAGGGGGTTCCCTACAATGAGCAGTTCTTC. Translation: CASSEGVPYNEQFF.

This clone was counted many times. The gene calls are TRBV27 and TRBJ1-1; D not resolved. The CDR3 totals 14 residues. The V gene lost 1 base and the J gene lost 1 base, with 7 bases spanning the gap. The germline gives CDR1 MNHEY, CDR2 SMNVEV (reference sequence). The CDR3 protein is CASSLFYKNTEAFF. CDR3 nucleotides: TGTGCCAGCAGTTTATTTTACAAGAACACTGAAGCTTTCTTT.

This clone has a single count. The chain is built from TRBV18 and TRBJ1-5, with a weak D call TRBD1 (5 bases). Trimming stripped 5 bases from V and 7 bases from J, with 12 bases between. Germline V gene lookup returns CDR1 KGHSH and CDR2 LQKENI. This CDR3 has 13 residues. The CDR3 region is CASSGRVSQPQHF. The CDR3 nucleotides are TGTGCCAGCTCAGGCAGGGTTAGCCAGCCCCAGCATTTT. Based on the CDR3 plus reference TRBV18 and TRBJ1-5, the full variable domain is NAGVMQNPRHLVRRRGQEARLRCSPMKGHSHVYWYRQLPEEGLKFMVYLQKENIIDESGMPKERFSAEFPKEGPSILRIQQVVRGDSAAYFCASSGRVSQPQHFGDGTRLSIL.

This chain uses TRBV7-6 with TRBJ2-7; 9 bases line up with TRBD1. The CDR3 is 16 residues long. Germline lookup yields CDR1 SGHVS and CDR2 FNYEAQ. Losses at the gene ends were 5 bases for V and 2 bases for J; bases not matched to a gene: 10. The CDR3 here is CASSNIPGQGTYEQYF. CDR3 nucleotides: TGTGCCAGCAGCAACATACCGGGACAGGGAACCTACGAGCAGTACTTC. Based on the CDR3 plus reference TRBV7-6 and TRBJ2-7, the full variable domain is GAGVSQSPRYKVTKRGQDVALRCDPISGHVSLYWYRQALGQGPEFLTYFNYEAQQDKSGLPNDRFSAERPEGSISTLTIQRTEQRDSAMYRCASSNIPGQGTYEQYFGPGTRLTVT.

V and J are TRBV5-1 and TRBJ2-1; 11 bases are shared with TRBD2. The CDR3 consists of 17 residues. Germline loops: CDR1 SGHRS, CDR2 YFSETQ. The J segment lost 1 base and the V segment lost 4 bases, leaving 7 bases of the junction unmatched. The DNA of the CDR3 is TGCGCCAGCAGCAATAGCGGGGGGGCCGAATCCTACAATGAGCAGTTCTTC. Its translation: CASSNSGGAESYNEQFF.

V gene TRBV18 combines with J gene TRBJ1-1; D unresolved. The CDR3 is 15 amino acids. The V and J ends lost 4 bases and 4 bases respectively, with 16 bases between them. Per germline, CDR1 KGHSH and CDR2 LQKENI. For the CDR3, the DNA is TGTGCCAGCTCACAACAACGGGATTTAGTCACTGAAGCTTTCTTT. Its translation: CASSQQRDLVTEAFF.

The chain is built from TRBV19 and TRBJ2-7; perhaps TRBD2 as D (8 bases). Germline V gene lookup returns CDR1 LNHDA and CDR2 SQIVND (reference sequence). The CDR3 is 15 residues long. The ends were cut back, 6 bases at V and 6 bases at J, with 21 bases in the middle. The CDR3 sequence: CASSQSREGAREQYF. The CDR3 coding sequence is TGTGCCAGTAGCCAATCCCGGGAGGGGGCTCGCGAGCAGTACTTC. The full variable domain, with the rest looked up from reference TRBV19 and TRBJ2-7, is DGGITQSPKYLFRKEGQNVTLSCEQNLNHDAMYWYRQDPGQGLRLIYYSQIVNDFQKGDIAEGYSVSREKKESFPLTVTSAQKNPTAFYLCASSQSREGAREQYFGPGTRLTVT.

The CDR3 sequence: CASHIGGSGANVLTF. CDR3 in DNA: TGTGCCAGCCACATAGGCGGTTCGGGGGCCAACGTCCTGACTTTC. V gene TRBV27 combines with J gene TRBJ2-6; no reliable D call. Germline V gene lookup returns CDR1 MNHEY and CDR2 SMNVEV (reference sequence). Trimming shortened V by 8 bases and J by 4 bases, and 15 bases separated the two germline ends. The CDR3 is made up of 15 amino acids. The full variable domain, with the rest looked up from reference TRBV27 and TRBJ2-6, is EAQVTQNPRYLITVTGKKLTVTCSQNMNHEYMSWYRQDPGLGLRQIYYSMNVEVTDKGDVPEGYKVSRKEKRNFPLILESPSPNQTSLYFCASHIGGSGANVLTFGAGSRLTVL.

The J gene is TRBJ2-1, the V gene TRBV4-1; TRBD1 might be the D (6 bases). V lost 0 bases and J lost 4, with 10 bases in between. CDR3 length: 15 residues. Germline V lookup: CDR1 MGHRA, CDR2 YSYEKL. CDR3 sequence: CASSQDRTAYNEQFF. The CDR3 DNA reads TGCGCCAGCAGCCAAGATAGGACAGCTTACAATGAGCAGTTCTTC.

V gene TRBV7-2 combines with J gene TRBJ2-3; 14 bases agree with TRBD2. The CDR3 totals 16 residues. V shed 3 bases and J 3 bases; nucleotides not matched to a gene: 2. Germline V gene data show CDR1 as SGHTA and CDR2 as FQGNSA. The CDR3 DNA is TGTGCCAGCAGCTTGACTAGCGGGGGGGCAACAGATACGCAGTATTTT. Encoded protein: CASSLTSGGATDTQYF.